The clone carrying this T cell receptor beta chain was seen once. Its matching antigen is unknown. One entry per CDR3 protein, called by TCRdb with MiXCR from the RT-PCR reads. The sample yields about 540,000 distinct CDR3 sequences, 20% to 25% seen once. This sample stems from a study of response to subunit inactivated influenza vaccine. General observations from the study: Few additional T cells are recruited per seasonal influenza vaccination, authors suggested.

CDR3 length: 15 amino acids. The V end was cut by 6 bases, the J end by 2 bases, with 14 bases between. Germline loops: CDR1 LNHDA, CDR2 SQIVND (reference sequence). These records were also assigned to another study, of T cells expressing NK-cell markers. Turning to that study: Synthesis of TCR beta cDNA relied on 5'RACE template switching carrying UMIs. Sorted CD3+CD56-NKG2C+, CD3+CD56+NKG2C- and CD3+CD56+NKG2C+ T cells were the source of the TCR beta repertoires. These clonotypes, the leaders elsewhere, also led the CD3+CD56-NKG2C+ fraction in four donors.

The chain recombines TRBV19 with TRBJ1-5; D uncertain. This TCR derives from a man aged 45-65 years who received an inactivated influenza vaccine. The source material was CD4+ T cells sorted from PBMCs, sampled about 12 days after vaccination. CDR3 in DNA: TGTGCCAGTAGCACCTATTCATTTGGCAATCAGCCCCAGCATTTT. This encodes CASSTYSFGNQPQHF.